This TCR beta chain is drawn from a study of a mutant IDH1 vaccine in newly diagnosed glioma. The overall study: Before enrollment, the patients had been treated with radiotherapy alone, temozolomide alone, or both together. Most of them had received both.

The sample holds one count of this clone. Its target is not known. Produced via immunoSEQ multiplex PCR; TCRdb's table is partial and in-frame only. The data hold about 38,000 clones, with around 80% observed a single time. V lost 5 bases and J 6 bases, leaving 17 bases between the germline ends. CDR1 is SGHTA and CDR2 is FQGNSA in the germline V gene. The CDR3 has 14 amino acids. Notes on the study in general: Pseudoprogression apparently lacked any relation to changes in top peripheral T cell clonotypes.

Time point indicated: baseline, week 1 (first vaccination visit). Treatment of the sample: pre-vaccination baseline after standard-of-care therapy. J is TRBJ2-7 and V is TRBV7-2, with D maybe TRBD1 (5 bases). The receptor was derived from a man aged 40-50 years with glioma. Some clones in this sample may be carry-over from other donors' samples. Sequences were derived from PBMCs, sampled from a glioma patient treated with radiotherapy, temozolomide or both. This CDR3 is CASSTRQTKGEQYF. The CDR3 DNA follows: TGTGCCAGCAGCACCCGACAGACCAAGGGCGAGCAGTACTTC.